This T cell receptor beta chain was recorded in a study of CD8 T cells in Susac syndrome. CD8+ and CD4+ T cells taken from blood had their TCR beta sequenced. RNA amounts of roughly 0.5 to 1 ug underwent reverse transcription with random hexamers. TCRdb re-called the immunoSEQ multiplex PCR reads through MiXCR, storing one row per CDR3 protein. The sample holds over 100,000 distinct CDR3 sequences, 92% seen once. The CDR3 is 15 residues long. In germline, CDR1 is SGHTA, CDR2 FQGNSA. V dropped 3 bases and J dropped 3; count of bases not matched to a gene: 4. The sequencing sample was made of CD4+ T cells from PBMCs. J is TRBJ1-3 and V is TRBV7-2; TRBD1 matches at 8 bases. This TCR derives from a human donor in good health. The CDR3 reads CASSFKTGVGNTIYF. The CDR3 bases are TGTGCCAGCAGCTTCAAGACAGGGGTTGGAAACACCATATATTTT.